The present entry profiles one T cell receptor (beta chain) with its context. Its specificity is unknown. CDR1 is SGHAT and CDR2 is FQDESV in the germline V gene (reference sequence). CDR3 length: 13 residues. V was clipped by 2 bases and J by 6 bases, with 10 bases between them. The protocol was immunoSEQ multiplex PCR, while the TCRdb copy is restricted to in-frame clones and leaves out a portion. The table shows 15,000 to 20,000 clones, with roughly 75% occurring only once. The sample comes from a study of PD-1 blockade in classical Hodgkin lymphoma. Time point given: cycle 4 day 1 (C4D1), after more than five weeks of nivolumab. All patients experienced relapse after autologous stem cell transplantation, and brentuximab vedotin exposure was variable. Purification of CD4+ T cells from thawed PBMCs was achieved by magnetic negative selection. Study-level points and caveats: Those patients who began receiving nivolumab less than 1 year after ASCT had lower diversity, and they were excluded. Newly diagnosed patients were reported to exhibit reduced baseline TCR diversity relative to healthy donors.

The J gene is TRBJ1-1, the V gene TRBV11-1; TRBD1 might be the D (6 bases). Sequenced here: CD4+ T cells from blood, sampled before the fourth cycle of nivolumab. This TCR derives from a human donor with classical Hodgkin lymphoma. CDR3 region: CASSLMGGPEAFF. The CDR3 DNA reads as TGTGCCAGCAGCTTAATGGGGGGCCCTGAAGCTTTCTTT. Full variable domain (rest looked up from reference TRBV11-1 and TRBJ1-1): EAEVAQSPRYKITEKSQAVAFWCDPISGHATLYWYRQILGQGPELLVQFQDESVVDDSQLPKDRFSAERLKGVDSTLKIQPAELGDSAMYLCASSLMGGPEAFFGQGTRLTVV.